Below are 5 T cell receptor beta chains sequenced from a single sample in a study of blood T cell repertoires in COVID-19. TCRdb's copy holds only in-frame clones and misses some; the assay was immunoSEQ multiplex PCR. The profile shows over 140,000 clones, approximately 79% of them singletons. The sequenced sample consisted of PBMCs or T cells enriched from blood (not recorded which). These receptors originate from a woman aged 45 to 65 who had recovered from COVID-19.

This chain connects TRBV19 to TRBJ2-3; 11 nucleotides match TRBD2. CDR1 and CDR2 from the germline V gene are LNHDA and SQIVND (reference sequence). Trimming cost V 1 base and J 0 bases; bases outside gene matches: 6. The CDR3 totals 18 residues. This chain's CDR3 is CASSIASGGPTSTDTQYF. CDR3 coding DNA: TGTGCCAGTAGTATAGCTAGCGGGGGGCCCACTAGCACAGATACGCAGTATTTT.

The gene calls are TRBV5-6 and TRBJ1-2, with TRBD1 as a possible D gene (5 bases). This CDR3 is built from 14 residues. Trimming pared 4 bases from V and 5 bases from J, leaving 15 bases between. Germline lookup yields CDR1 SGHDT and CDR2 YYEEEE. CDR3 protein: CASSPDRGAYGYTF. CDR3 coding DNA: TGTGCCAGCAGCCCTGACAGAGGCGCTTATGGCTACACCTTC.

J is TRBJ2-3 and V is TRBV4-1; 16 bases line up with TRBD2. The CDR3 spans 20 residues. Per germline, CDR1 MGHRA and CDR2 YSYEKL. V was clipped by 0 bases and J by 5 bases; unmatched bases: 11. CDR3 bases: TGCGCCAGCAGCCAAGATCCGGGACTAGCGGGGGGGCACTGGGGAGATACGCAGTATTTT. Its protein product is CASSQDPGLAGGHWGDTQYF.

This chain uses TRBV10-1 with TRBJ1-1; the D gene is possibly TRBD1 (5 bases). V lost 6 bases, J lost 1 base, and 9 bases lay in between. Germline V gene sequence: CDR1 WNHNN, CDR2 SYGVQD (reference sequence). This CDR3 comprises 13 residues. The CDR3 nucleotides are TGCGCCAGCAGAATGACAGCGAACACTGAAGCTTTCTTT. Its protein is CASRMTANTEAFF.

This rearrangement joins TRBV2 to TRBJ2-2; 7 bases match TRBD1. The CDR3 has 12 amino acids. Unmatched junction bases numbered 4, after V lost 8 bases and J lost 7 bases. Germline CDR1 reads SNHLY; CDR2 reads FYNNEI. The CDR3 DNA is TGTGCCAGCGACCAGGGGGTCGGGGAGCTGTTTTTT. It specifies CASDQGVGELFF.